A selection of T cell receptor beta chains follows, all from one sample in a study of cytotoxic CD8 clonotypes in ibrutinib-treated CLL. Only in-frame clones appear in the TCRdb table, and some are missing; sequencing was by immunoSEQ multiplex PCR. The table shows about 140,000 clones, with 80% to 95% occurring only once. Sequences were derived from PBMCs, sampled after 12 months of ibrutinib treatment. These receptors were taken from a human donor with chronic lymphocytic leukemia. The CDR3 runs from the conserved cysteine through the conserved F or W. A D gene is named only where the DNA matches it firmly. Rows give clone size only sometimes, using once, few, many, or a class for an expanded clone.

v_call	d_call	j_call	clone_size	cdr3_aa	cdr3_nt
TRBV2	TRBD1	TRBJ2-1	few	CASGTGGNEQFF	TGTGCCAGTGGCACAGGGGGCAATGAGCAGTTCTTC
TRBV4-3	NA	TRBJ2-3	NA	CASSPAGVLDTQYF	TGCGCCAGCAGCCCTGCCGGCGTGTTGGATACGCAGTATTTT
TRBV30	NA	TRBJ1-2	NA	CASALPQGKSSGYTF	TGTGCCTCCGCACTGCCCCAGGGGAAGAGCTCCGGCTACACCTTC
TRBV5-8	TRBD2	TRBJ2-7	once	CASQGWREGLYEQYF	TGTGCCAGCCAGGGGTGGCGGGAGGGTCTCTACGAGCAGTACTTC
TRBV29-1	TRBD1	TRBJ1-1	NA	CSVARQGGTEAFF	TGCAGCGTTGCGAGACAGGGGGGCACTGAAGCTTTCTTT
TRBV4-1	NA	TRBJ2-7	NA	CASSQELKYEQYF	TGCGCCAGCAGCCAAGAATTGAAATACGAGCAGTACTTC
TRBV9	NA	TRBJ2-1	NA	CASSGSGTPSSYNEQFF	TGTGCCAGCAGCGGGTCCGGGACACCAAGCTCCTACAATGAGCAGTTCTTC
TRBV11-2	TRBD1	TRBJ1-4	NA	CASSTTGGDEKLFF	TGTGCCAGCAGCACAACAGGGGGTGACGAAAAACTGTTTTTT
TRBV7-2	NA	TRBJ2-2	NA	CASSLGGGTYAGELFF	TGTGCCAGCAGCTTAGGGGGCGGGACGTACGCCGGGGAGCTGTTTTTT
TRBV9	TRBD2	TRBJ2-5	few	CASSVVPSGTKETQYF	TGTGCCAGCAGCGTAGTGCCTAGCGGGACTAAAGAGACCCAGTACTTC
TRBV5-1	TRBD2	TRBJ2-1	NA	CASSVPGLDNEQFF	TGCGCCAGCAGCGTCCCGGGACTAGACAATGAGCAGTTCTTC
TRBV29-1	NA	TRBJ2-5	NA	CSVAGENQETQYF	TGCAGCGTTGCAGGGGAGAACCAAGAGACCCAGTACTTC
TRBV25-1	NA	TRBJ1-1	NA	CASSLMGITPLGTEAFF	TGTGCCAGCAGCCTGATGGGGATTACCCCCTTGGGCACTGAAGCTTTCTTT
TRBV7-9	TRBD2	TRBJ2-7	NA	CASSAVSVAGRSYEQYF	TGTGCCAGCAGCGCAGTCTCGGTAGCGGGCCGCTCCTACGAGCAGTACTTC
TRBV5-4	NA	TRBJ1-2	once	CASSLEDFPSPNYGYTF	TGTGCCAGCAGCTTGGAAGATTTCCCCAGCCCTAACTATGGCTACACCTTC
TRBV2	TRBD2	TRBJ2-7	NA	CASWNSGRAPSEQYF	TGTGCCAGTTGGAATAGCGGGAGGGCCCCCTCCGAGCAGTACTTC
TRBV2	TRBD2	TRBJ2-1	NA	CASSLTSGSYNEQFF	TGTGCCAGCAGTTTGACTAGCGGCTCCTACAATGAGCAGTTCTTC
TRBV29-1	NA	TRBJ2-1	once	CSVDRSGVNEQFF	TGCAGCGTTGATCGGTCAGGGGTGAATGAGCAGTTCTTC
TRBV7-7	NA	TRBJ2-5	once	CASSLGGGWETQYF	TGTGCTAGCAGCTTAGGTGGAGGGTGGGAGACCCAGTACTTC
TRBV28	NA	TRBJ2-6	NA	CASSLRLRTNSGANVLTF	TGTGCCAGCAGTTTAAGGCTTCGGACAAACTCTGGGGCCAACGTCCTGACTTTC
TRBV6-5	NA	TRBJ1-3	few	CASSQRGSGNTIYF	TGTGCCAGCAGTCAGCGGGGCTCTGGAAACACCATATATTTT
TRBV2	NA	TRBJ2-7	NA	CASSALHEQYF	TGTGCCAGCAGTGCCCTCCACGAGCAGTACTTC
TRBV27	NA	TRBJ2-2	NA	CASSQNKNTGELFF	TGTGCCAGCAGTCAAAACAAGAACACCGGGGAGCTGTTTTTT
TRBV9	TRBD2	TRBJ2-2	NA	CASSVGTSGIDGELFF	TGTGCCAGCAGCGTAGGGACTAGCGGGATTGACGGGGAGCTGTTTTTT
TRBV5-1	NA	TRBJ2-2	few	CASSGSATSTGELFF	TGCGCCAGCAGCGGGTCCGCGACTAGCACCGGGGAGCTGTTTTTT
TRBV18	NA	TRBJ2-5	NA	CASSKARSAVQETQYF	TGTGCCAGCTCAAAGGCTAGGTCCGCGGTACAAGAGACCCAGTACTTC
TRBV7-2	NA	TRBJ1-1	NA	CASSFLHTEAFF	TGTGCCAGCAGCTTTCTCCACACTGAAGCTTTCTTT
TRBV19	NA	TRBJ2-1	NA	CASSSLGPQDEQFF	TGTGCCAGTAGCTCCCTAGGCCCCCAGGATGAGCAGTTCTTC
TRBV14	NA	TRBJ2-1	NA	CASSQGQFGNEQFF	TGTGCCAGCAGCCAGGGCCAATTTGGGAATGAGCAGTTCTTC
TRBV7-2	NA	TRBJ2-7	NA	CASSLVGGPSSYEQYF	TGTGCCAGCAGCTTAGTGGGGGGCCCGTCGTCCTACGAGCAGTACTTC
TRBV23-1	NA	TRBJ1-1	NA	CASRTRVMAFF	TGCGCCAGCAGAACCAGGGTAATGGCTTTCTTT
TRBV4-3	TRBD2	TRBJ2-7	NA	CASSQAYSGGAYEQYF	TGCGCCAGCAGCCAAGCCTATAGCGGGGGGGCCTACGAGCAGTACTTC
TRBV4-1	NA	TRBJ1-4	NA	CASSPLGGTNEKLFF	TGCGCCAGCAGCCCCCTCGGGGGGACTAATGAAAAACTGTTTTTT
TRBV30	TRBD2	TRBJ2-5	NA	CAWSVMAGGLKNETQYF	TGTGCCTGGAGTGTAATGGCGGGAGGGCTTAAAAACGAGACCCAGTACTTC
TRBV4-3	NA	TRBJ2-1	NA	CASSQDLAGEQFF	TGCGCCAGCAGCCAAGATTTGGCTGGTGAGCAGTTCTTC
TRBV7-8	NA	TRBJ2-1	NA	CASSFSFIRGSRGNEQFF	TGTGCCAGCAGCTTTAGTTTTATACGGGGGAGTCGGGGAAATGAGCAGTTCTTC
TRBV29-1	TRBD2	TRBJ2-7	NA	CSVGEGIGQYF	TGCAGCGTTGGGGAGGGAATCGGGCAGTACTTC
TRBV10-1	NA	TRBJ2-3	once	CASSLRAGDTQYF	TGCGCCAGCTCTCTCCGAGCGGGAGATACGCAGTATTTT
TRBV2	TRBD2	TRBJ2-2	NA	CASRPVGRVNTGELFF	TGTGCCAGCAGGCCGGTGGGGAGGGTTAACACCGGGGAGCTGTTTTTT
TRBV14	NA	TRBJ1-1	once	CASSQDLGEWDTEAFF	TGTGCCAGCAGCCAAGATCTTGGAGAATGGGACACTGAAGCTTTCTTT